The 10 T cell receptor beta chains given below trace back to one sample, sequenced in a study of blood T cell repertoires in COVID-19. Clones were read by immunoSEQ multiplex PCR, and TCRdb kept only the in-frame ones, dropping some. Among 250,000 to 350,000 clones listed, about 87% were seen once. Sample: PBMCs or T cells enriched from blood (not recorded which). The receptors were sampled from a woman younger than 30 who had recovered from COVID-19.

The chain employs TRBV7-2 and TRBJ2-5; D might be TRBD2 (7 bases). Germline V gene sequence: CDR1 SGHTA, CDR2 FQGNSA. The V end was cut by 4 bases, the J end by 5 bases, with 20 bases between. The CDR3 extends over 16 amino acids. DNA for the CDR3: TGTGCCAGCAGCTCCGGAGTGGGGGGGCCGTGGGAGACCCAGTACTTC. Its protein is CASSSGVGGPWETQYF.

The chain is built from TRBV7-6 and TRBJ2-1, with 10 nucleotides matching TRBD1. Unmatched junction bases numbered 14, after V lost 5 bases and J lost 10 bases. The length of the CDR3 is 16 residues. CDR1 is SGHVS, CDR2 FNYEAQ, per germline. For the CDR3, the DNA is TGTGCCAGCAGCCCTTCTCCCGGGACAGGGGTATTCGAGCAGTTCTTC. This codes for CASSPSPGTGVFEQFF. The full variable domain, its missing parts supplied by reference TRBV7-6 and TRBJ2-1, is GAGVSQSPRYKVTKRGQDVALRCDPISGHVSLYWYRQALGQGPEFLTYFNYEAQQDKSGLPNDRFSAERPEGSISTLTIQRTEQRDSAMYRCASSPSPGTGVFEQFFGPGTRLTVL.

The chain is built from TRBV3-1 (or the pseudogene TRBV3-2) and TRBJ2-3, with D perhaps TRBD2 (6 bases). The CDR3 totals 13 residues. Deletions cut 8 bases from V and 6 bases from J, with 15 bases between. Germline V gives CDR1 LGHDT, CDR2 YNNKEL (reference sequence). The CDR3 coding sequence is TGTGCCAGCCTGGGGTTGGGGAGGGATACGCAGTATTTT. This translates into CASLGLGRDTQYF.

CDR3 nucleotides: TGTGCCAGCACAGGGGCCAACTATGGCTACACCTTC. Its protein is CASTGANYGYTF. The chain is built from TRBV6-5 and TRBJ1-2, with a weak D call TRBD1 (6 bases). The CDR3 spans 12 residues. V lost 7 bases to trimming and J lost 2 bases, with 8 bases between them. Germline assignment: CDR1 MNHEY and CDR2 SVGAGI.

This chain connects TRBV25-1 to TRBJ2-1, with TRBD2 as a possible D gene (6 bases). The length of the CDR3 is 15 residues. V lost 2 bases and J lost 4, with 12 bases in between. Germline V gene data show CDR1 as MGHDK and CDR2 as SYGVNS. The CDR3 DNA reads as TGTGCCAGCAGTGAAGCGGGACGTGGATACAATGAGCAGTTCTTC. It translates to CASSEAGRGYNEQFF.

The CDR3 sequence is CASSSTSSYEQYF. The CDR3 DNA is TGTGCCAGCAGCAGCACTAGCTCCTACGAGCAGTACTTC. This rearrangement joins TRBV7-9 to TRBJ2-7; tentative D call: TRBD2 (5 bases). The CDR3 is made up of 13 amino acids. Trimming took off 5 bases at V and 0 bases at J, with 8 bases between the two ends. From germline, CDR1 is SEHNR and CDR2 FQNEAQ (reference sequence).

The rearrangement links TRBV5-4 to TRBJ2-6, with D perhaps TRBD1 (6 bases). The CDR3 spans 14 residues. In germline, CDR1 is SGHNT, CDR2 YYREEE (reference sequence). The ends were cut back, 4 bases at V and 12 bases at J, with 17 bases in the middle. CDR3 in amino acids: CASSDRDIPGVLTF. CDR3 nucleotide sequence: TGTGCCAGCAGCGACCGGGACATCCCGGGCGTCCTGACTTTC.

This chain joins TRBV24-1 and TRBJ2-3, with D perhaps TRBD1 (5 bases). The V end lost 3 bases, the J end lost 7 bases, and 10 bases lay between the germline ends. CDR1 KGHDR and CDR2 SFDVKD come from the germline V gene. This CDR3 contains 13 residues. The CDR3 is CATSDVPGYTQYF. CDR3 DNA sequence: TGTGCCACCAGTGATGTGCCAGGGTATACGCAGTATTTT.

The chain combines TRBV6-2 or TRBV6-3 with TRBJ2-7, with 7 bases lining up with TRBD1. The CDR3 covers 16 residues. V gave up 2 bases and J gave up 4 bases; unmatched junction bases: 11. CDR1 and CDR2 (germline): MNHEY, SVGEGT. In DNA, the CDR3 is TGTGCCAGCAGTTACAACCCCGGGACAGATTTTTACGAGCAGTACTTC. Translation gives CASSYNPGTDFYEQYF.

This chain uses TRBV7-9 with TRBJ2-1; 9 bases line up with TRBD2. The J segment lost 5 bases and the V segment lost 7 bases, leaving 21 bases of the junction unmatched. The length of the CDR3 is 19 residues. The V gene's germline CDR1 is SEHNR and CDR2 FQNEAQ (reference sequence). CDR3 sequence reads: CASTQRRLAQREDHNEQFF. DNA of the CDR3: TGTGCCAGCACCCAACGGCGACTAGCCCAGCGGGAGGATCACAATGAGCAGTTCTTC.